What follows are 17 T cell receptor beta chains derived from one specimen sequenced in a study of blood T cell repertoires in COVID-19. TCRdb's table, derived via immunoSEQ multiplex PCR, lists solely in-frame clones and lacks some. The sample has just over 350,000 clones; around nine tenths are singletons. Sequenced input: peripheral blood. These receptors all come from a woman aged 55 to 70 with COVID-19, enrolled during active disease.

This sequence joins TRBV5-4 and TRBJ2-5; 8 nucleotides line up with TRBD2. The CDR3 totals 15 residues. With 1 base clipped from V and 4 bases from J, the junction kept 6 bases outside the gene matches. In germline, CDR1 is SGHNT, CDR2 YYREEE (reference sequence). The CDR3 protein is CASSLWSGGLETQYF. Here the CDR3 DNA reads TGTGCCAGCAGCTTGTGGAGCGGGGGATTAGAGACCCAGTACTTC.

J is TRBJ1-1 and V is TRBV30; unclear D gene. The germline V gene encodes CDR1 GTSNPN and CDR2 SVGIG (reference sequence). This CDR3 region has 12 residues. The V gene lost 3 bases and the J gene lost 11 bases, with 16 bases spanning the gap. The DNA of the CDR3 is TGTGCCTGGAGCAGAGGGATTGGTTTGGCTTTCTTT. This translates into CAWSRGIGLAFF.

The chain is built from TRBV5-1 and TRBJ1-2; D is possibly TRBD1 (6 bases). The germline V and J ends were trimmed by 2 bases and 7 bases, with 9 bases remaining between them. The CDR3 length is 12 residues. CDR1 and CDR2 (germline): SGHRS, YFSETQ. The CDR3 sequence: CASSFEGVGYTF. The CDR3 bases are TGCGCCAGCAGCTTCGAGGGGGTTGGCTACACCTTC.

The V gene is TRBV7-2, the J gene TRBJ1-2; 7 bases are shared with TRBD1. The trim removed 1 base at V and 2 bases at J, leaving 4 bases unmatched. The CDR3 length is 15 residues. Germline V lookup: CDR1 SGHTA, CDR2 FQGNSA. The CDR3 spells CASSLGTGINYGYTF. The CDR3 nucleotides are TGTGCCAGCAGCTTAGGGACAGGAATAAACTATGGCTACACCTTC.

The gene calls are TRBV7-3 and TRBJ2-7; 9 bases are shared with TRBD1. V dropped 4 bases and J dropped 6; count of bases not matched to a gene: 4. CDR3 length equals 13 residues. Germline V CDR1 and CDR2: SGHTA, FQGTGA. The CDR3 sequence: CASSSGQGTEQYF. The CDR3 coding sequence is TGTGCCAGCAGCTCGGGACAGGGAACCGAGCAGTACTTC. Supplemented by reference TRBV7-3 and TRBJ2-7, the full variable domain reads GAGVSQTPSNKVTEKGKYVELRCDPISGHTALYWYRQSLGQGPEFLIYFQGTGAADDSGLPNDRFFAVRPEGSVSTLKIQRTERGDSAVYLCASSSGQGTEQYFGPGTRLTVT.

The chain combines TRBV10-3 with TRBJ2-1; D gene ambiguous. V dropped 6 bases and J dropped 0 bases, with 6 bases sitting between them. Germline assignment: CDR1 ENHRY and CDR2 SYGVKD. This CDR3 contains 13 residues. The CDR3 sequence: CAIRPSSYNEQFF. DNA for the CDR3: TGTGCCATCAGGCCTAGCTCCTACAATGAGCAGTTCTTC.

This clone was found a few times. The rearrangement links TRBV7-2 to TRBJ1-6, with D possibly TRBD1 on 5 matching bases. The V gene lost 1 base and the J gene lost 13 bases, with 14 bases spanning the gap. Germline CDR1 and CDR2: SGHTA and FQGNSA. The CDR3 spans 14 residues. CDR3 protein: CASSLVAGSPPLHF. In DNA, the CDR3 is TGTGCCAGCAGCTTAGTAGCAGGGTCCCCTCCCCTCCACTTT.

This clone occurred a few times. The CDR3 here is CASSVTAGGHSDTQYF. CDR3 bases: TGTGCCAGCAGCGTAACAGCGGGGGGGCATTCAGATACGCAGTATTTT. The chain has TRBV9 and TRBJ2-3; 10 positions match TRBD2. Germline V CDR1 and CDR2: SGDLS, YYNGEE. This CDR3 is 16 amino acids long. V was clipped by 1 base and J by 4 bases; unmatched bases: 6.

The V and J genes are TRBV28 and TRBJ1-5; TRBD1 agrees at 10 bases. Germline trimming cut 5 bases from V and 4 bases from J; bases unmatched to any gene: 8. The germline gives CDR1 MDHEN, CDR2 SYDVKM. The CDR3 spans 16 residues. CDR3: CASSPSGQGINQPQHF. CDR3 bases: TGTGCCAGCAGTCCCTCGGGACAGGGGATTAATCAGCCCCAGCATTTT.

The chain links TRBV29-1 to TRBJ1-2; D is perhaps TRBD1 (6 bases). CDR1 is SQVTM and CDR2 is ANQGSEA in the germline V gene. Between the trimmed V and J ends, which lost 3 bases and 7 bases, there was a span of 6 bases. CDR3 length: 10 amino acids. CDR3 DNA: TGCAGCGTTGACAGGGGTGGCTACACCTTC. Translated, it gives CSVDRGGYTF.

The chain carries TRBV25-1 and TRBJ1-6, with 10 nucleotides matching TRBD1. The germline V gene encodes CDR1 MGHDK and CDR2 SYGVNS. J was trimmed by 7 bases and V by 6 bases; bases with no gene match: 6. The CDR3 has 15 amino acids. Written as DNA, the CDR3 is TGTGCCAGCAGGGAGACAGGGGGCGGGAATTCACCCCTCCACTTT. Its protein is CASRETGGGNSPLHF.

The rearrangement joins TRBV11-2 to TRBJ2-1; maybe TRBD2 (6 bases). Germline loops: CDR1 SGHAT, CDR2 FQNNGV. The CDR3 is 17 amino acids. Trimming removed 0 bases from V and 1 base from J, with 13 bases in between. The CDR3, as DNA: TGTGCCAGCAGCTTAGAGGGCGGGGTGGGTTCCTACAATGAGCAGTTCTTC. Protein product: CASSLEGGVGSYNEQFF.

V usage is TRBV19 and J usage is TRBJ1-4; a weak D match, TRBD1 (6 bases). This CDR3 has 12 residues. Trimming took 10 bases from V and 6 from J, leaving 12 bases between them. Germline CDR1 reads LNHDA; CDR2 reads SQIVND (reference sequence). The DNA for the CDR3 is TGTGCCACCTCAGGACAGTATGAAAAACTGTTTTTT. Residues: CATSGQYEKLFF.

The rearrangement uses TRBV19 and TRBJ2-3, with TRBD1 matching 7 bases. Trimming removed 8 bases from V and 2 bases from J; junction bases left unmatched: 7. This CDR3 comprises 14 residues. Per germline, CDR1 LNHDA and CDR2 SQIVND (reference sequence). The CDR3: CASHRGRDTDTQYF. The CDR3 DNA sequence: TGTGCCAGTCACAGGGGCCGGGACACAGATACGCAGTATTTT.

The chain uses TRBV5-8 and TRBJ2-2; 12 positions match TRBD2. The V gene end was trimmed by 1 base and the J gene end by 4 bases; junction bases not matched to a gene: 8. The CDR3 is made up of 18 amino acids. Looked up from germline, CDR1 is SGHTS and CDR2 is YDEGEE. CDR3 in amino acids: CASSLTLAGGPITGELFF. The CDR3 DNA reads as TGTGCCAGCAGCTTGACCCTAGCGGGGGGGCCTATCACCGGGGAGCTGTTTTTT.

The chain combines TRBV12-3 or TRBV12-4 with TRBJ2-7, with D maybe TRBD1 (6 bases). Trimming cost V 3 bases and J 5 bases, with 11 bases left between them. CDR3 length: 13 amino acids. CDR3: CASSLRQVDEQYF. CDR3 coding DNA: TGTGCCAGCAGTTTGAGACAGGTGGACGAGCAGTACTTC.

This clone was seen once. The DNA of the CDR3 is TGTGCCAGTAGGTCACAGGCCAACTCCTATAATTCACCCCTCCACTTT. It is translated as CASRSQANSYNSPLHF. This chain joins TRBV19 and TRBJ1-6; tentatively, D is TRBD1 (5 bases). The CDR3 runs 16 residues. V was clipped by 6 bases and J by 0 bases, with 12 bases between them. The germline CDR1 and CDR2 sequences are LNHDA and SQIVND (reference sequence). The full variable domain, rest sourced from reference TRBV19 and TRBJ1-6, is DGGITQSPKYLFRKEGQNVTLSCEQNLNHDAMYWYRQDPGQGLRLIYYSQIVNDFQKGDIAEGYSVSREKKESFPLTVTSAQKNPTAFYLCASRSQANSYNSPLHFGNGTRLTVT.